This TCR beta chain was observed in a study of radiotherapy plus CTLA-4 blockade in lung cancer. The overall study: Objective response rate was 15% to 20%; disease control rate, 31%.

Points from the study as a whole: Blood TCR clones of tumor origin expanded after radiotherapy plus ipilimumab. The best predictor of response was reported to be early blood T cell clone dynamics, with interferon-beta.

Trimming removed 7 bases from V and 5 bases from J, with 14 bases in between. The length of the CDR3 is 12 residues. CDR1 and CDR2 from the germline V gene are SQVTM and ANQGSEA. There are a few counts of this clone. The antigen is unknown. Treatment of patients with chemo-refractory metastatic non-small-cell lung cancer consisted of focal radiation plus CTLA-4 blockade with ipilimumab. Using immunoSEQ multiplex PCR, the repertoire was profiled, and TCRdb retains in-frame clones only, with some absent. The data contain roughly 70,000 clones, around 86% of them singletons. The sample was peripheral blood, taken from a patient treated with radiotherapy plus ipilimumab. This sequence joins TRBV29-1 and TRBJ2-5; D possibly corresponds to TRBD1 (6 bases). The receptor was derived from a human donor with non-small cell lung cancer that progressed on radiotherapy plus ipilimumab. The CDR3 bases are TGCAGCGGCGGACAGCATCGGGAGACCCAGTACTTC. This gives the protein CSGGQHRETQYF.